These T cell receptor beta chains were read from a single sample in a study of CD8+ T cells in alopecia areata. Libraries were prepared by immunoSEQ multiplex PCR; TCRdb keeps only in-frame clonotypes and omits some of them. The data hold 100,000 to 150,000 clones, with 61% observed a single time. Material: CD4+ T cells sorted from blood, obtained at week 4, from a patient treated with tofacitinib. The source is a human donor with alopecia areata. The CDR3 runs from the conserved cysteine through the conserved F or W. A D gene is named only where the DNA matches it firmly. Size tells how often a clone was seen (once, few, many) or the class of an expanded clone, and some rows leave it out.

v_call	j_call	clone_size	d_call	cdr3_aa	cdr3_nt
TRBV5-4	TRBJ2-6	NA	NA	CASSPGGAGANVLTF	TGTGCCAGCAGCCCCGGGGGAGCTGGGGCCAACGTCCTGACTTTC
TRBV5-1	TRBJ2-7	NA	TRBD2	CASSPGLAGGYEQYF	TGCGCCAGCAGCCCCGGACTAGCGGGAGGGTACGAGCAGTACTTC
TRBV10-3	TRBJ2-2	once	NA	CAIRDYYPGGTGELFF	TGTGCCATCAGGGATTATTATCCCGGCGGGACCGGGGAGCTGTTTTTT
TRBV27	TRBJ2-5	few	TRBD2	CASSHIGGTSGLYQETQYF	TGTGCCAGCAGTCATATCGGTGGGACTAGCGGGTTGTACCAAGAGACCCAGTACTTC
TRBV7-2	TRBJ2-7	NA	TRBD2	CASSLASGSYEQYF	TGTGCCAGCAGCTTAGCTAGCGGGTCCTACGAGCAGTACTTC
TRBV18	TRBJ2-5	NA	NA	CASSPTRGKTQYF	TGTGCCAGCTCACCGACCCGCGGGAAGACCCAGTACTTC
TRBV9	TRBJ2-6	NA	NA	CASSVVGANVLTF	TGTGCCAGCAGCGTAGTTGGGGCCAACGTCCTGACTTTC
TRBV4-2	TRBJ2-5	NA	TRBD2	CASSQPSRTSGETQYF	TGTGCCAGCAGCCAACCCTCCCGGACTAGCGGAGAGACCCAGTACTTC
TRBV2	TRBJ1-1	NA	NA	CASSTSRDTAFF	TGTGCCAGCAGTACTTCCCGGGACACGGCTTTCTTT
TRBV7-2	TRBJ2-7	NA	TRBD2	CASSSFGLAGTSYEQYF	TGTGCCAGCAGCTCCTTCGGACTAGCGGGGACCTCCTACGAGCAGTACTTC
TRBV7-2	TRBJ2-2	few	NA	CASSLAAVTGELFF	TGTGCCAGCAGCTTAGCGGCGGTCACCGGGGAGCTGTTTTTT
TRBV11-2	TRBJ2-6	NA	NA	CASSLGTGKGSGANVLTF	TGTGCCAGCAGCTTAGGTACAGGGAAGGGCTCTGGGGCCAACGTCCTGACTTTC
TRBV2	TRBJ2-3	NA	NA	CASSEDSTDTQYF	TGTGCCAGCAGTGAAGATAGCACAGATACGCAGTATTTT
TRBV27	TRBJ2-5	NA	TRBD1	CASSDCTGTGNRLGQETQYF	TGTGCCAGCAGTGACTGTACCGGGACAGGAAATCGTTTGGGCCAAGAGACCCAGTACTTC
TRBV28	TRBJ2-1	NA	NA	CASSLGGSSYNEQFF	TGTGCCAGCAGTTTAGGGGGCAGCTCCTACAATGAGCAGTTCTTC
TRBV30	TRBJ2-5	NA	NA	CAWRGLGETQYF	TGTGCCTGGAGGGGCTTAGGAGAGACCCAGTACTTC
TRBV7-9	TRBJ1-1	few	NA	CASSLGAALVKNTEAFF	TGTGCCAGCAGCTTAGGTGCGGCCCTTGTAAAGAACACTGAAGCTTTCTTT
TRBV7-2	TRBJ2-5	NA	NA	CASSPGGGSTETQYF	TGTGCCAGCAGCCCAGGGGGCGGGAGTACGGAGACCCAGTACTTC
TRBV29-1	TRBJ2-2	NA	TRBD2	CSVQRGGRPGELFF	TGCAGCGTCCAGCGGGGGGGCCGACCCGGGGAGCTGTTTTTT
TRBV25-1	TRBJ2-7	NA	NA	CASSEFGGTRGDEQYF	TGTGCCAGCAGTGAATTTGGGGGGACCCGTGGGGACGAGCAGTACTTC
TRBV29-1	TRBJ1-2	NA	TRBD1	CSVGQGLYGYTF	TGCAGCGTTGGACAGGGGCTCTATGGCTACACCTTC
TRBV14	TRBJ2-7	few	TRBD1	CASSQGRGPTYEQYF	TGTGCCAGCAGCCAAGGTAGGGGGCCGACCTACGAGCAGTACTTC
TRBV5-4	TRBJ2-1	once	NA	CASSLLFGNNEQFF	TGTGCCAGCAGCTTGTTGTTTGGGAACAATGAGCAGTTCTTC
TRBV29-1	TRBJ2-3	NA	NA	CSVEVRRVLVSRSTDTQYF	TGCAGCGTTGAAGTAAGAAGGGTGTTGGTTTCTCGAAGCACAGATACGCAGTATTTT
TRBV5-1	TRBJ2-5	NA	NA	CASSLVGTETQYF	TGCGCCAGCAGCTTGGTCGGGACGGAGACCCAGTACTTC
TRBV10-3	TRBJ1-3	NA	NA	CAISDLGTGSGNTIYF	TGTGCCATCAGTGATTTGGGGACGGGATCTGGAAACACCATATATTTT
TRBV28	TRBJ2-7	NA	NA	CASSETQEQYF	TGTGCCAGCAGTGAGACGCAAGAGCAGTACTTC
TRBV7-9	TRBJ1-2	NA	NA	CASTPWVANYGYTF	TGTGCCAGCACCCCGTGGGTTGCTAACTATGGCTACACCTTC
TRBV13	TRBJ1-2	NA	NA	CASSSDQGYGYTF	TGTGCCAGCAGCTCGGACCAGGGCTATGGCTACACCTTC
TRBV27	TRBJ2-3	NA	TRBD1	CASNLDRGQTDTQYF	TGTGCCAGCAACCTGGACAGGGGACAGACAGATACGCAGTATTTT
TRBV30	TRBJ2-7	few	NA	CAWSANTRTGF	TGTGCCTGGAGTGCCAACACGAGAACAGGTTTC
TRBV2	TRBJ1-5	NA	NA	CASTTGSDQPQHF	TGTGCCAGCACTACAGGGTCAGATCAGCCCCAGCATTTT
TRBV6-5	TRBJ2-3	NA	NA	CASSPPTTDTQYF	TGTGCCAGCAGTCCACCGACCACAGATACGCAGTATTTT
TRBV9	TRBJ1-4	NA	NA	CASSVSQGREKLFF	TGTGCCAGCAGCGTTTCACAGGGACGTGAAAAACTGTTTTTT
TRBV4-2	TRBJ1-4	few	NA	CASSQIGRAEGDEKLFF	TGTGCCAGCAGCCAAATCGGGAGGGCAGAGGGGGATGAAAAACTGTTTTTT
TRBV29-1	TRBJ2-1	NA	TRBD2	CSVEEASGTNEQFF	TGCAGCGTTGAAGAGGCTAGCGGGACTAATGAGCAGTTCTTC
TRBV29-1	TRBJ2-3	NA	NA	CSVHGGMENTDTQYF	TGCAGCGTTCATGGAGGGATGGAGAACACAGATACGCAGTATTTT
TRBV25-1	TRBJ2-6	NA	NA	CASSPPGANVLTF	TGTGCCAGCAGTCCCCCCGGGGCCAACGTCCTGACTTTC
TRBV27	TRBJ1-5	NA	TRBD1	CASSPGQGRSQPQHF	TGTGCCAGCAGTCCGGGACAGGGAAGAAGTCAGCCCCAGCATTTT
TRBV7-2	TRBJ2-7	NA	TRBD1	CASSLIRDRGRWFPYEQYF	TGTGCCAGCAGCCTAATCCGGGACAGGGGGCGCTGGTTCCCCTACGAGCAGTACTTC
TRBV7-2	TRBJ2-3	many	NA	CASSQSTDTQYF	TGTGCCAGCAGCCAAAGCACAGATACGCAGTATTTT
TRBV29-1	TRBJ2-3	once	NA	CSVDADTDTQYF	TGCAGCGTTGATGCCGACACAGATACGCAGTATTTT
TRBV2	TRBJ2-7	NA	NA	CASSGSYEQYF	TGTGCCAGCAGTGGGAGCTACGAGCAGTACTTC
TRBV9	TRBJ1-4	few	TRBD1	CASSDSDRGKLFF	TGTGCCAGCAGCGATTCGGACAGGGGGAAACTGTTTTTT
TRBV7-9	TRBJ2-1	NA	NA	CASSRQLLTYNEQFF	TGTGCCAGCAGCCGACAGCTCCTTACCTACAATGAGCAGTTCTTC
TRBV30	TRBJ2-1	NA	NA	CAWSTGDGEQFF	TGTGCCTGGAGTACGGGGGATGGTGAGCAGTTCTTC
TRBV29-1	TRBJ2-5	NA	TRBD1	CSVDPTDREETQYF	TGCAGCGTTGACCCCACCGACAGGGAAGAGACCCAGTACTTC
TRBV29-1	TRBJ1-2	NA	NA	CSVEDVRGYTF	TGCAGCGTTGAAGATGTACGTGGCTACACCTTC
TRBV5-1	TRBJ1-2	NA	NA	CASSPTGTSGYGYTF	TGCGCCAGCAGCCCTACAGGGACCTCGGGCTATGGCTACACCTTC
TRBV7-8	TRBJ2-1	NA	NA	CASSPRSTGFDNEQFF	TGTGCCAGCAGCCCCCGCTCAACAGGGTTCGACAATGAGCAGTTCTTC
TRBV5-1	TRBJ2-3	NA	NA	CASRPILSSTDTQYF	TGCGCCAGCAGACCAATACTATCTAGCACAGATACGCAGTATTTT
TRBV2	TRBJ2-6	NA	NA	CASSEVWGVGANVLTF	TGTGCCAGCAGTGAAGTATGGGGGGTAGGGGCCAACGTCCTGACTTTC
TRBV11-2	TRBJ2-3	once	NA	CASSLSPTDTQYF	TGTGCCAGCAGCTTATCCCCGACAGATACGCAGTATTTT
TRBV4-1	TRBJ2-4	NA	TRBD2	CASSPPGLAGLAKNIQYF	TGCGCCAGCAGCCCACCGGGACTAGCGGGGCTAGCCAAAAACATTCAGTACTTC
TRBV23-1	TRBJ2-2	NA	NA	CASPTGQGRNTGELFF	TGCGCCAGCCCAACCGGGCAGGGACGGAACACCGGGGAGCTGTTTTTT
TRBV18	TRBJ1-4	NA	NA	CASSPSATNEKLFF	TGTGCCAGCTCACCAAGTGCAACTAATGAAAAACTGTTTTTT
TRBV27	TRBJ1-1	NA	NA	CASSPAGTMNTEAFF	TGTGCCAGCAGTCCCGCAGGGACCATGAACACTGAAGCTTTCTTT
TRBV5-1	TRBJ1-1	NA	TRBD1	CASSYYRGVNTEAFF	TGCGCCAGCAGCTACTACAGGGGGGTGAACACTGAAGCTTTCTTT